The source of this T cell receptor beta chain is a study of human T cells and chemical hapten exposure. For the study at large: Upper back patch tests used 0.01% DPC, scored after 6 days. Study findings and constraints: Unchanged with DPC sensitization were TCRs above 1 in 1000 frequency.

Methods used by the authors: The number of TCRs in each sample had a median of approximately 95,000 and spanned about 20,000 to 690,600. TCRdb used MiXCR to reprocess the RACE reads, holding one entry per CDR3 protein. TCRdb, not the original authors, processed these V and J calls. Among more than 300,000 distinct CDR3 sequences listed, about 5% were seen once. This CDR3 comprises 13 residues. V was pared by 3 bases and J by 4 bases, with 11 bases between. Germline V gene data show CDR1 as SGHKS and CDR2 as YYEKEE (reference sequence). This clonotype appeared many times. Its cognate antigen is unknown. The time point is: pre-sensitization, week 0. Described treatment: therapeutic diphenylcyclopropenone sensitization with weekly scalp DPC.

The TCR originated in a woman younger than 30 with alopecia areata. Some clones in this sample may be carry-over from other donors' samples. The chain joins TRBV5-5 to TRBJ2-7, with a weak D call TRBD1 (6 bases). Source: whole blood, taken in connection with sensitization to the hapten diphenylcyclopropenone (DPC). CDR3: CASSWSDSYEQYF. CDR3 DNA sequence: TGTGCCAGCAGCTGGTCGGACAGTTACGAGCAGTACTTC.